The 32 T cell receptor beta chains below come from one sample, sequenced in a study of T cells in Graves' hyperthyroidism and ophthalmopathy. Amplification targeted TCR beta CDR3 regions from RNA transcripts. HTBI primers were the set used in a first-round RT-PCR of the TCR CDR3. MiXCR, applied by TCRdb to the multiplex PCR reads, yields one record per CDR3 protein. Altogether about 580,000 distinct CDR3 sequences are present, about 15% being singletons, with the ten largest covering roughly 5.5%. Sequenced sample: blood. Receptors originate from a young woman with Graves' hyperthyroidism that later progressed to Graves' ophthalmopathy.

This clonotype was counted at least ten times. The V gene is TRBV12-3 or TRBV12-4, the J gene TRBJ1-5, with TRBD1 matching 7 bases. There are 14 residues in the CDR3. J was trimmed by 4 bases and V by 7 bases; bases with no gene match: 7. In nucleotides, the CDR3 is TGTGCCAGCAAACCTCAGGGGGATAATCAGCCCCAGCATTTT. Its protein product is CASKPQGDNQPQHF.

The table lists this clonotype with many counts. The J gene is TRBJ1-5, the V gene TRBV27, with D unresolved. Deletions cut 3 bases from V and 3 bases from J, with 6 bases between. The CDR3 sequence is 13 residues long. CDR1 and CDR2 from the germline V gene are MNHEY and SMNVEV (reference sequence). The CDR3 nucleotides read TGTGCCAGCAGTTTCGGGTACAATCAGCCCCAGCATTTT. Translation gives CASSFGYNQPQHF.

The chain recombines TRBV10-3 with TRBJ1-1; 9 bases line up with TRBD1. CDR3 size: 14 residues. J gave up 6 bases and V 6 bases, and 8 bases lay outside the gene matches. Germline-derived CDR1 and CDR2 are ENHRY and SYGVKD. The CDR3 sequence: CAISRDRESAEAFF. DNA of the CDR3: TGTGCCATCAGCCGGGACAGGGAGAGCGCTGAAGCTTTCTTT.

This clonotype was observed a few times. V usage is TRBV27 and J usage is TRBJ2-2, with unresolved D. The CDR3 is 14 amino acids. Trimming shortened V by 2 bases and J by 6 bases, and 10 bases separated the two germline ends. Germline CDR1 MNHEY, CDR2 SMNVEV (reference sequence). The CDR3 reads CASSLLDGAGELFF. As DNA, the CDR3 is TGTGCCAGCAGTTTACTAGATGGGGCCGGGGAGCTGTTTTTT.

This clonotype was observed at least ten times. The chain combines TRBV7-3 with TRBJ2-1, with 7 positions matching TRBD2. The length of the CDR3 is 15 residues. From germline, CDR1 is SGHTA and CDR2 FQGTGA. J was trimmed by 7 bases and V by 5 bases; bases with no gene match: 11. The CDR3 sequence: CASSPLGGKLNEQFF. In nucleotides, the CDR3 is TGTGCCAGCAGCCCCCTGGGAGGGAAGTTGAATGAGCAGTTCTTC.

The V and J genes are TRBV4-2 and TRBJ2-7; no clear D. V lost 0 bases to trimming and J lost 5 bases, with 5 bases between them. The CDR3 totals 12 residues. Germline V gives CDR1 LGHNA, CDR2 YNFKEQ. CDR3 nucleotides: TGTGCCAGCAGCCAAGATCTCGACGAGCAGTACTTC. Protein product: CASSQDLDEQYF.

The chain uses TRBV5-1 and TRBJ2-5; unclear D gene. Looked up from germline, CDR1 is SGHRS and CDR2 is YFSETQ. Trimming shortened V by 4 bases and J by 11 bases, and 18 bases separated the two germline ends. CDR3 length: 13 amino acids. The CDR3 here is CASSPPAEDNQYF. The DNA of the CDR3 is TGCGCCAGCAGCCCCCCCGCGGAAGATAATCAGTACTTC.

This clonotype showed up many times. The chain employs TRBV20-1 and TRBJ2-2; unclear D gene. V was shortened by 0 bases and J by 1 base, with 9 bases between the two germline ends. There are 15 residues in the CDR3. Germline loops: CDR1 DFQATT, CDR2 SNEGSKA (reference sequence). The CDR3 region is CSARDDQMNTGELFF. The DNA for the CDR3 is TGCAGTGCTAGAGACGACCAGATGAACACCGGGGAGCTGTTTTTT.

The chain has TRBV7-2 and TRBJ2-7, with 7 bases matching TRBD2. The CDR3 is made up of 15 amino acids. CDR1 is SGHTA, CDR2 FQGNSA, per germline. The junction had 11 bases not matched to a gene; V was cut back by 5 bases and J by 4 bases. This chain's CDR3 is CASSPLAVLGYEQYF. The CDR3, as DNA: TGTGCCAGCAGCCCGCTAGCGGTCTTAGGGTACGAGCAGTACTTC.

This clonotype was seen many times. The chain carries TRBV20-1 and TRBJ2-2; D is unclear. V was cut by 1 base and J by 3 bases, with 6 bases left in between. The V gene's germline CDR1 is DFQATT and CDR2 SNEGSKA (reference sequence). CDR3 size: 13 residues. In DNA, the CDR3 is TGCAGTGCTAGAGGGCCTGACACCGGGGAGCTGTTTTTT. It yields the protein CSARGPDTGELFF.

This clonotype was detected only a few times. The V call is TRBV29-1, the J call TRBJ2-6, with 9 nucleotides matching TRBD1. CDR1 is SQVTM and CDR2 is ANQGSEA in the germline V gene. This CDR3 comprises 16 residues. The junction had 4 bases not matched to a gene; V was cut back by 1 base and J by 3 bases. CDR3 sequence: CSVEGGQGDGANVLTF. The CDR3 DNA follows: TGCAGCGTTGAAGGGGGACAGGGCGATGGGGCCAACGTCCTGACTTTC.

The chain employs TRBV14 and TRBJ1-1; unclear D gene. Germline V gene lookup returns CDR1 SGHDN and CDR2 FVKESK. With 0 bases removed from V and 7 bases from J, the gap between germline ends came to 12 bases. This CDR3 spans 14 amino acids. As DNA, the CDR3 is TGTGCCAGCAGCCAAGATTGGGGATACGGTGAAGCTTTCTTT. This gives the protein CASSQDWGYGEAFF.

This clonotype was seen many times. The V call is TRBV29-1, the J call TRBJ2-1, with TRBD2 matching 8 bases. From germline, CDR1 is SQVTM and CDR2 ANQGSEA. V was pared by 2 bases and J by 3 bases, with 3 bases of the junction left unmatched. The CDR3 sequence is 14 residues long. The CDR3: CSVETSGLYNEQFF. For the CDR3, the DNA is TGCAGCGTTGAAACTAGCGGCCTCTACAATGAGCAGTTCTTC.

This clonotype was seen just once. The chain is built from TRBV2 and TRBJ2-3; 14 bases line up with TRBD2. Losses at the gene ends were 6 bases for V and 2 bases for J; bases not matched to a gene: 4. Germline values: CDR1 SNHLY, CDR2 FYNNEI. The CDR3 has 16 residues. CDR3 sequence (DNA): TGTGCCAGCAGCGCGGGACTAGCGGGAGCCACAGATACGCAGTATTTT. Translating gives CASSAGLAGATDTQYF.

The chain carries TRBV19 and TRBJ1-5; D gene uncertain. The germline V gene encodes CDR1 LNHDA and CDR2 SQIVND (reference sequence). V lost 0 bases and J lost 0, with 6 bases in between. This CDR3 comprises 15 residues. CDR3 nucleotide sequence: TGTGCCAGTAGTATAGAGGGCTATAGCAATCAGCCCCAGCATTTT. Translation gives CASSIEGYSNQPQHF.

This clonotype was picked up many times. CDR3 in DNA: TGCGCCAGCAGCATATGGGACAGCGTAACTCCTACGAGCTCCGTACAGCGTAACTCCTACGAGCAGTACTTC. Translated, it gives CASSIWDSVTPTSSVQRNSYEQYF. The chain recombines TRBV5-1 with TRBJ2-7; the match to TRBD1 covers 7 bases. V shed 4 bases, J shed 0 bases, and the junction held 34 bases outside the gene matches. CDR3 size: 24 residues. Germline V gives CDR1 SGHRS, CDR2 YFSETQ.

A few counts support this clonotype. The chain links TRBV2 to TRBJ2-2; 11 nucleotides agree with TRBD2. Germline V gives CDR1 SNHLY, CDR2 FYNNEI. The CDR3 has 15 amino acids. The J segment lost 6 bases and the V segment lost 6 bases, leaving 6 bases of the junction unmatched. The CDR3 sequence: CASRVSGRAAGELFF. The CDR3 nucleotides are TGTGCCAGCAGGGTTAGCGGGAGGGCCGCCGGGGAGCTGTTTTTT.

This clonotype was detected ten times or more. At one end, the junction sequence differs from germline, possibly due to a read error. The V and J genes are TRBV11-2 and TRBJ2-3; perhaps D is TRBD1 or TRBD2 (7 bases each). Germline CDR1 reads SGHAT; CDR2 reads FQNNGV. There are 14 residues in the CDR3. CDR3 sequence reads: CASSPLRGTETQYF. The DNA of the CDR3 is TGTGCCAGCAGCCCCCTGCGGGGGACAGAGACGCAGTATTTT.

This clonotype was seen at least ten times. CDR3 sequence reads: CASSLLSGDTQYF. The DNA of the CDR3 is TGCGCCAGCAGCTTGTTGTCGGGAGATACGCAGTATTTT. The chain couples TRBV5-1 to TRBJ2-3; D not resolved. V shed 1 base and J shed 5 bases, with 8 bases lying between them. CDR1 is SGHRS, CDR2 YFSETQ, per germline. This CDR3 region has 13 residues.

This clonotype was picked up many times. The chain couples TRBV7-8 to TRBJ2-1; TRBD2 agrees at 10 bases. The germline V gene encodes CDR1 SGHVS and CDR2 FQNEAQ. CDR3 length: 21 amino acids. Trimming at V came to 2 bases and at J to 4 bases, leaving 20 bases not matched to a gene. The CDR3 reads CASSLKSVPTSGTREYNEQFF. As DNA, the CDR3 is TGTGCCAGCAGCTTAAAATCTGTTCCTACTAGCGGGACGAGGGAATACAATGAGCAGTTCTTC.

This clonotype was recorded at least ten times. The chain is built from TRBV28 and TRBJ2-1; the D gene is possibly TRBD1 (7 bases). Between the trimmed V and J ends, which lost 11 bases and 11 bases, there was a span of 22 bases. The CDR3 extends over 13 amino acids. Germline V gives CDR1 MDHEN, CDR2 SYDVKM. As DNA, the CDR3 is TGTGCCTGTCAGGGGGACCCCGGGACTCAGCAGTTCTTC. This codes for CACQGDPGTQQFF.

This clonotype showed up many times. The chain employs TRBV29-1 and TRBJ2-7; D ambiguous. Germline V gene data show CDR1 as SQVTM and CDR2 as ANQGSEA. Trimming left V 0 bases short and J 4 bases short, with 16 bases between. This CDR3 has 15 amino acids. The CDR3 region is CSVEESTPESYEQYF. The DNA of the CDR3 is TGCAGCGTTGAAGAATCAACCCCAGAATCATACGAGCAGTACTTC.

This clonotype occurred a few times. The chain recombines TRBV7-9 with TRBJ2-7; TRBD2 agrees at 13 bases. This CDR3 is built from 19 residues. Germline CDR1 is SEHNR and CDR2 is FQNEAQ (reference sequence). The junction had 21 bases not matched to a gene; V was cut back by 4 bases and J by 9 bases. The CDR3 DNA sequence: TGTGCCAGCAGCTCATGGACCGAACTAGCGGGAGGGCCTCCACGCGCGCAGTACTTC. This sequence encodes CASSSWTELAGGPPRAQYF. Full variable domain (rest looked up from reference TRBV7-9 and TRBJ2-7): DTGVSQNPRHKITKRGQNVTFRCDPISEHNRLYWYRQTLGQGPEFLTYFQNEAQLEKSRLLSDRFSAERPKGSFSTLEIQRTEQGDSAMYLCASSSWTELAGGPPRAQYFGPGTRLTVT.

About this clonotype itself: This may stem from a read error, because a much larger clone lies one nucleotide away. The conserved final phenylalanine or tryptophan is absent from the CDR3, which likely points to a read error. This chain joins TRBV2 and TRBJ2-1; D remains unclear. V gave up 8 bases and J gave up 0 bases, with 17 bases separating them. The germline V gene has CDR1 SNHLY and CDR2 FYNNEI. The CDR3 is made up of 16 amino acids. CDR3 in DNA: TGTGCCAGCCGCAACTTCGCCCCGAGCTCCTACAATGAGCAGTTCTCC. This encodes CASRNFAPSSYNEQFS.

V gene TRBV28 combines with J gene TRBJ1-3, with D maybe TRBD1 (6 bases). This CDR3 is 14 amino acids long. The V end lost 3 bases, the J end lost 2 bases, and 8 bases lay between the germline ends. Germline CDR1 and CDR2: MDHEN and SYDVKM. The CDR3 coding sequence is TGTGCCAGCAGTTTGCCAGGGGCTGGAAACACCATATATTTT. It translates to CASSLPGAGNTIYF. Combining the CDR3 with reference TRBV28 and TRBJ1-3 gives the whole variable domain DVKVTQSSRYLVKRTGEKVFLECVQDMDHENMFWYRQDPGLGLRLIYFSYDVKMKEKGDIPEGYSVSREKKERFSLILESASTNQTSMYLCASSLPGAGNTIYFGEGSWLTVV.

This clonotype was counted only a few times. The chain uses TRBV29-1 and TRBJ2-3, with 9 bases that match TRBD2. V lost 4 bases and J lost 2; bases outside the gene matches: 7. Germline assignment: CDR1 SQVTM and CDR2 ANQGSEA. The CDR3 is made up of 15 amino acids. CDR3 sequence (DNA): TGCAGCGTTGTGGAGACTAGCGGTCTCACAGATACGCAGTATTTT. This encodes CSVVETSGLTDTQYF.

The rearrangement links TRBV6-1 to TRBJ2-5; 14 positions agree with TRBD2. CDR3 size: 16 residues. Per the germline V gene, CDR1 is MNHNS and CDR2 is SASEGT. V was clipped by 5 bases and J by 6 bases; unmatched bases: 8. The CDR3 reads CASSKTSGRALKTQYF. The CDR3 DNA follows: TGTGCCAGCAGTAAGACTAGCGGGAGGGCCCTGAAGACCCAGTACTTC.

This clonotype was seen a few times. The chain has TRBV6-1 and TRBJ1-1; TRBD1 might be the D (5 bases). CDR3 size: 14 residues. V was cut by 1 base and J by 4 bases, with 10 bases left in between. Germline lookup yields CDR1 MNHNS and CDR2 SASEGT. CDR3 region: CASSEDPRVTEAFF. CDR3 sequence (DNA): TGTGCCAGCAGTGAAGACCCCAGGGTCACTGAAGCTTTCTTT.

This clonotype was picked up many times. V usage is TRBV6-1 and J usage is TRBJ2-7; 12 bases are shared with TRBD2. Looked up from germline, CDR1 is MNHNS and CDR2 is SASEGT. This CDR3 is 17 amino acids long. V was pared by 1 base and J by 3 bases, with 7 bases of the junction left unmatched. In DNA form, the CDR3 reads TGTGCCAGCAGTGAAGAGGTGATGACTAGCGGGAGCTACGAGCAGTACTTC. It encodes CASSEEVMTSGSYEQYF.

The sample holds many counts of this clonotype. This chain uses TRBV6-1 with TRBJ2-7; the match to TRBD1 covers 7 bases. From germline, CDR1 is MNHNS and CDR2 SASEGT. The length of the CDR3 is 14 residues. The V gene end was trimmed by 9 bases and the J gene end by 3 bases; junction bases not matched to a gene: 11. CDR3 loop: CASRRQGSLYEQYF. CDR3 nucleotides: TGTGCCAGTCGCAGACAGGGATCACTCTACGAGCAGTACTTC.

The rearrangement uses TRBV4-1 and TRBJ1-5, with D maybe TRBD1 (5 bases). Trimming took 3 bases from V and 9 from J, leaving 12 bases between them. CDR3 size: 13 residues. Germline V gene sequence: CDR1 MGHRA, CDR2 YSYEKL. The DNA for the CDR3 is TGCGCCAGCAGCCAGGGGGTTAGTGGGCCCCAGCATTTT. As protein: CASSQGVSGPQHF.

In its sample, this clonotype was seen many times. The J gene is TRBJ2-5, the V gene TRBV5-1; TRBD1 matches 7 bases. This CDR3 comprises 14 residues. V lost 1 base and J lost 5; bases outside the gene matches: 5. Germline V gives CDR1 SGHRS, CDR2 YFSETQ. CDR3 in DNA: TGCGCCAGCAGCTTGCCGGACAGGTCTGAGACCCAGTACTTC. It specifies CASSLPDRSETQYF.